Listed below are T cell receptor beta chains from one sample, sequenced in a study of blood T cells in healthy people across ages. Using its own MiXCR run on the 5' RACE reads, TCRdb lists one record per CDR3 protein. The table has about 1.1 million distinct CDR3 sequences, around two fifths seen once. Sequenced: blood. All receptors derive from a man aged 18 to 35 in good health. The conserved cysteine and the conserved F or W are not part of the CDR3 here.

v_gene	CDR3aa
TRBV7-2	ASSADRAADTQY
TRBV30	AWSVIRDYGYT
TRBV5-1	ASSSSRYYNEQY
TRBV12-3/TRBV12-4	ASSGVGSQHINYGYT
TRBV7-2	ASSSPGQGTEAF
TRBV11-2	ASSLGVPRGRTEAF
TRBV7-2	ASSPTLLNTQY
TRBV20-1	SAAAGGSVYGYT
TRBV6-2/TRBV6-3	ASSYRNGGGYT
TRBV6-2/TRBV6-3	ASRQAGDERLF
TRBV9	ASSPRTSGGATSHPDTQY
TRBV5-1	ASSLEQVTDTQY
TRBV3-1	ASSRASGGTTYEQF
TRBV6-2/TRBV6-3	ASGWKGTQH
TRBV6-1	ASKVYGTGENNEQF
TRBV27	ASSLTGADNSPLH
TRBV6-5	ASSRQVGYGYT
TRBV13	ASSPTSGGAWDEQF
TRBV29-1	SAGEGNRETQY
TRBV12-5	ASGAGGGSNQPQH
TRBV5-1	ASSYYSGYGGLF
TRBV5-1	ASSVRGQTDTQY
TRBV15	ATSRDRGSGTEAF
TRBV20-1	SAPQTGGVGYGYT
TRBV7-2	ASSLSRTGIYSNQPQH
TRBV21-1	ASSKQGVESYGYT
TRBV12-3/TRBV12-4	ASSLMVANEKLF
TRBV6-6	ASTTPTGSGYT
TRBV6-2/TRBV6-3	ASSYYHEQY
TRBV3-1	ASSPLRTGELF
TRBV2	ASSWGMINQPQH
TRBV5-5	ASSLDRTGDNEQF
TRBV7-2	ASTQGTHQPQH
TRBV9	ASSVGATGTETQY
TRBV20-1	SAAQGEGQPQH
TRBV4-1	ASSQVVRGEQY
TRBV6-2/TRBV6-3	ASSQTSNPYNEQY
TRBV4-1	ASTLQARLSYNEQY
TRBV6-2/TRBV6-3	ASSYFERAYT
TRBV4-3	ASSQDGGPYNEQF